The TCR beta chain under discussion was sequenced for a study of blood T cell repertoires in COVID-19. Across the whole study: Acute and convalescent COVID-19 samples came from the United States, Italy and Spain. The analysed material was cDNA or gDNA that came from T cells, B-cell-depleted T cells, or PBMCs.

V was trimmed by 1 base and J by 6 bases, leaving 7 bases between them. The CDR3 has 12 amino acids. Germline V gene sequence: CDR1 SGHAT, CDR2 FQNNGV. Authors' methods: Nucleated cell number was recorded as an estimate derived from reference gene primer amplification. TCRdb's copy holds only in-frame clones and misses some; the assay was immunoSEQ multiplex PCR. Clone size and the V and J calls come from that table; the DNA yielded D and trimming. Among roughly 120,000 clones listed, 85% were seen once. The chain recombines TRBV11-2 with TRBJ2-7; perhaps TRBD2 as D (5 bases). This clonotype originated in a human donor in a cohort sampled during active COVID-19. Sequences were obtained from peripheral blood. CDR3 residues: CASSLGGGEQYF. The CDR3, as DNA: TGTGCCAGCAGCTTAGGAGGAGGCGAGCAGTACTTC.